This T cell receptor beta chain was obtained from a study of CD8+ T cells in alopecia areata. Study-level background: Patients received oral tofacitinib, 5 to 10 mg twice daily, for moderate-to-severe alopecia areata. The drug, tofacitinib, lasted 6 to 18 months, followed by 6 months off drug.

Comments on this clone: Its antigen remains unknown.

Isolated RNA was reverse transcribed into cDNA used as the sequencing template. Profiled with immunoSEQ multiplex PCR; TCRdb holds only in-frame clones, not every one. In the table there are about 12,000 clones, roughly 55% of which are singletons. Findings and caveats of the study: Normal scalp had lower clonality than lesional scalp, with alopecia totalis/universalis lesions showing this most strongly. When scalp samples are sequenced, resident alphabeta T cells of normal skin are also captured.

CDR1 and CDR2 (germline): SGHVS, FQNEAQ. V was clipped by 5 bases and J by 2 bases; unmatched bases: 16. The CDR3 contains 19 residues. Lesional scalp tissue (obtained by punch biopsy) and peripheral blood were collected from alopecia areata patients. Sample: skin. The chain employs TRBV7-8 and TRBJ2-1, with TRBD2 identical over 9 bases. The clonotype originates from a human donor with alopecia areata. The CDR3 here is CASSNRDTDPSGTYNEQFF. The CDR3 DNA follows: TGTGCCAGCAGCAACCGAGATACTGACCCTAGCGGGACCTACAATGAGCAGTTCTTC.